The 14 T cell receptor beta chains reported below all come from one sample, sequenced in a study of CD8+ T cells in alopecia areata. Sequencing used cDNA as its template, made by extracting RNA and reverse transcribing it. The method was immunoSEQ multiplex PCR; TCRdb's version includes in-frame clones alone and lacks a portion of them. The sample records about 160,000 clones, approximately 50% being singletons. The sample taken for sequencing was CD4+ T cells sorted from blood. These receptors originate from a human donor with alopecia areata.

The genes are TRBV6-6 and TRBJ2-7; a weak D match, TRBD1 (5 bases). CDR3 length equals 11 residues. Germline-derived CDR1 and CDR2 are MNHNY and SVGAGI (reference sequence). Trimming pared 5 bases from V and 5 bases from J, leaving 7 bases between. CDR3 sequence: CASSPRDEQYF. The CDR3 bases are TGTGCCAGCAGTCCCAGGGACGAGCAGTACTTC.

J is TRBJ1-1 and V is TRBV29-1; D is perhaps TRBD1 (6 bases). The germline V gene has CDR1 SQVTM and CDR2 ANQGSEA. CDR3 length: 13 residues. V was clipped by 4 bases and J by 0 bases, with 9 bases between them. The CDR3 is CSVATGLNTEAFF. Written as DNA, the CDR3 is TGCAGCGTTGCGACAGGCTTGAACACTGAAGCTTTCTTT. Supplemented by reference TRBV29-1 and TRBJ1-1, the full variable domain reads SAVISQKPSRDICQRGTSLTIQCQVDSQVTMMFWYRQQPGQSLTLIATANQGSEATYESGFVIDKFPISRPNLTFSTLTVSNMSPEDSSIYLCSVATGLNTEAFFGQGTRLTVV.

This clone was detected only a few times. The V gene is TRBV11-3, the J gene TRBJ2-5; D is undetermined. CDR3 length: 13 amino acids. Looked up from germline, CDR1 is SGHNT and CDR2 is YENEEA. The V gene lost 3 bases and the J gene lost 3 bases, with 8 bases spanning the gap. The CDR3 is CASSLDFKETQYF. The CDR3 region has the DNA TGTGCCAGCAGCTTGGATTTCAAAGAGACCCAGTACTTC.

V usage is TRBV7-9 and J usage is TRBJ2-2; 10 nucleotides agree with TRBD1. CDR1 is SEHNR, CDR2 FQNEAQ, per germline (reference sequence). After removal of 4 bases from V and 9 bases from J, the junction contained 5 bases not matched to a gene. The CDR3 spans 14 residues. The CDR3 loop reads CASSSGTGDRELFF. The CDR3 DNA is TGTGCCAGCAGCTCCGGGACAGGGGACCGGGAGCTGTTTTTT.

The genes are TRBV28 and TRBJ2-5; maybe TRBD1 (6 bases). The germline gives CDR1 MDHEN, CDR2 SYDVKM. Trimming took off 4 bases at V and 5 bases at J, with 14 bases between the two ends. The CDR3 spans 14 residues. CDR3 coding DNA: TGTGCCAGCAGTTCACCGGACAGCCTCGAGACCCAGTACTTC. Protein: CASSSPDSLETQYF.

The chain joins TRBV27 to TRBJ2-3; unclear D gene. This CDR3 region has 14 residues. Germline V gene lookup returns CDR1 MNHEY and CDR2 SMNVEV (reference sequence). The germline V and J ends were trimmed by 7 bases and 9 bases, with 20 bases remaining between them. The CDR3 region has the DNA TGTGCCAGCAAAACAGATCTGGGAAGAACGACGCAGTATTTT. It specifies CASKTDLGRTTQYF.

This clone has only a few counts. This chain uses TRBV28 with TRBJ1-2, with 7 nucleotides matching TRBD1. The CDR3 has 12 amino acids. J lost 8 bases, V lost 10 bases, and 10 bases had no gene match. CDR1 is MDHEN and CDR2 is SYDVKM in the germline V gene. CDR3 residues: CATTKGARGYTF. CDR3 sequence (DNA): TGTGCCACCACTAAGGGGGCGCGGGGCTACACCTTC.

In this sample, this clone turned up a few times. The chain has TRBV7-9 and TRBJ2-5; TRBD1 matches at 11 bases. V lost 5 bases and J lost 4; bases outside the gene matches: 0. The CDR3 has 13 amino acids. Germline CDR1 reads SEHNR; CDR2 reads FQNEAQ (reference sequence). CDR3 amino acids: CASSGQGAETQYF. The CDR3 nucleotides are TGTGCCAGCAGCGGACAGGGGGCAGAGACCCAGTACTTC.

This clone was seen only a few times. The chain employs TRBV5-1 and TRBJ2-1; 8 nucleotides agree with TRBD2. Germline V lookup: CDR1 SGHRS, CDR2 YFSETQ. The J segment lost 2 bases and the V segment lost 5 bases, leaving 9 bases of the junction unmatched. This CDR3 contains 16 residues. The CDR3 coding sequence is TGCGCCAGCAGAACCCAAGCGGGAGTCCCCTACAATGAGCAGTTCTTC. Its protein is CASRTQAGVPYNEQFF. The whole variable domain, remainder taken from reference TRBV5-1 and TRBJ2-1, is KAGVTQTPRYLIKTRGQQVTLSCSPISGHRSVSWYQQTPGQGLQFLFEYFSETQRNKGNFPGRFSGRQFSNSRSEMNVSTLELGDSALYLCASRTQAGVPYNEQFFGPGTRLTVL.

The chain employs TRBV29-1 and TRBJ1-1; TRBD1 might be the D (6 bases). The CDR3 contains 12 residues. CDR1 and CDR2 (germline): SQVTM, ANQGSEA. Deletions cut 6 bases from V and 1 base from J, with 9 bases between. The CDR3: CSVGQKNTEAFF. The CDR3 nucleotides are TGCAGCGTCGGACAGAAGAACACTGAAGCTTTCTTT.

This chain connects TRBV29-1 to TRBJ2-7; 9 nucleotides match TRBD1. The CDR3 contains 13 residues. CDR1 is SQVTM, CDR2 ANQGSEA, per germline. After removal of 6 bases from V and 9 bases from J, the junction contained 12 bases not matched to a gene. In DNA form, the CDR3 reads TGCAGCGTGGTGGGACAGGGTGGCTTGGGGCAGTACTTC. It is translated as CSVVGQGGLGQYF.

This clone has more than one count but fewer than ten. CDR3 residues: CSVEWSRTSYNEQFF. The CDR3 nucleotides read TGCAGCGTTGAATGGTCTCGTACCTCCTACAATGAGCAGTTCTTC. The chain has TRBV29-1 and TRBJ2-1, with D hard to call. The CDR3 is 15 residues long. Trimming removed 2 bases from V and 0 bases from J, with 11 bases in between. CDR1 is SQVTM, CDR2 ANQGSEA, per germline.

The chain uses TRBV6-5 and TRBJ1-2, with a tentative D call TRBD1 (6 bases). The CDR3 is 16 residues long. Trimming took off 0 bases at V and 7 bases at J, with 18 bases between the two ends. From germline, CDR1 is MNHEY and CDR2 SVGAGI. The CDR3 region has the DNA TGTGCCAGCAGTTACTCTCCGACAGGAGGGTCTTTTGGCTACACCTTC. Amino acid sequence: CASSYSPTGGSFGYTF.

This clone was counted a few times. The rearrangement joins TRBV5-5 to TRBJ2-7; perhaps D is TRBD1 or TRBD2 (7 bases each). Trimming took 0 bases from V and 6 from J, leaving 13 bases between them. The CDR3 has 14 residues. In germline, CDR1 is SGHKS, CDR2 YYEKEE (reference sequence). DNA of the CDR3: TGTGCCAGCAGCTTGGATCAGGGGGGGCGCGAGCAGTACTTC. It yields the protein CASSLDQGGREQYF.